The sequence of this T cell receptor beta chain was determined in a study of blood T cell repertoires in COVID-19. Whole-study context: Samples representing acute and convalescent COVID-19 were sourced from the United States, Italy and Spain. Nucleic acid was either cDNA or gDNA, and it came from T cells, B-cell-depleted T cells, or PBMCs.

Contact with a PCR-confirmed or clinician-diagnosed COVID-19 case occurred within 2 weeks of entry. Original analysis: For nucleated cells, counts were estimated from reference gene primer amplification. TCRdb keeps only in-frame clones here, not all; method: immunoSEQ multiplex PCR. That table furnishes V, J and clone size, whereas the DNA furnished D and trimming. This sample has hundreds of thousands of clones, with 83% found just once. This CDR3 has 14 residues. V was clipped by 5 bases and J by 8 bases, with 15 bases between them. Germline CDR1 and CDR2: SGHDN and FVKESK. This clone was recorded only once.

This TCR came from a woman in her forties or fifties who had been exposed to COVID-19. This chain connects TRBV14 to TRBJ1-4, with D possibly TRBD1 on 5 matching bases. Sequenced: PBMCs or T cells enriched from blood (not recorded which). The CDR3 nucleotides are TGTGCCAGCAGCTTTCGGCAGGGTAGCGAAAAACTGTTTTTT. Its protein is CASSFRQGSEKLFF.